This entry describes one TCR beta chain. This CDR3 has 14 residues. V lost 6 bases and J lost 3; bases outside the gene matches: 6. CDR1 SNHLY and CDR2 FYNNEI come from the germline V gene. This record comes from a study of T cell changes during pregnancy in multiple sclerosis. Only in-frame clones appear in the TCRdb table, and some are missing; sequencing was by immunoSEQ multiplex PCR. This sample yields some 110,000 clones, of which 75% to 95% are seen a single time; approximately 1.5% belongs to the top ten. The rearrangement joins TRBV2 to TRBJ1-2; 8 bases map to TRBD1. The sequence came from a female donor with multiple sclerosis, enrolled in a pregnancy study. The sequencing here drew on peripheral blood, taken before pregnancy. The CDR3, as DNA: TGTGCCAGCAGATACAGGGGGTTATACTATGGCTACACCTTC. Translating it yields CASRYRGLYYGYTF.